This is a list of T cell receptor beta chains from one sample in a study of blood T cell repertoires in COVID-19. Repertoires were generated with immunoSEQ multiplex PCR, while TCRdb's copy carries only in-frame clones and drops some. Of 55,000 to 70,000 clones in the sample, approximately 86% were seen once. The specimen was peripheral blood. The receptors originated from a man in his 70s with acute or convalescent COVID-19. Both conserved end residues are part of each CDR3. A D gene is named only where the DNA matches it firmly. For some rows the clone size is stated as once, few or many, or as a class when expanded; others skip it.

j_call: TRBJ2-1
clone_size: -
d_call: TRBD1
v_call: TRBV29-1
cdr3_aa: CSGNRGNEQFF
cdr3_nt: TGCAGCGGAAACAGGGGGAATGAGCAGTTCTTC

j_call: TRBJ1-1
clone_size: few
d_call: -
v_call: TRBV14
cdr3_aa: CASSPKTQNTEAFF
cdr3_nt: TGTGCCAGCAGCCCAAAGACACAGAACACTGAAGCTTTCTTT

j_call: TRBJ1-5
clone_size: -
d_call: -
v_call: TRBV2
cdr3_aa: CASRVTGSNQPQHF
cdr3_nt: TGTGCCAGCAGAGTTACAGGGAGCAATCAGCCCCAGCATTTT

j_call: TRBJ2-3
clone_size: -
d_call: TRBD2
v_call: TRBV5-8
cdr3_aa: CASSLGTSGNTDTQYF
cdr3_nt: TGTGCCAGCAGCTTGGGGACTAGCGGGAACACAGATACGCAGTATTTT

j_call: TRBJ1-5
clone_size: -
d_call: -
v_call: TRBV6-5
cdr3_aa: CASIDTGNQPQHF
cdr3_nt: TGTGCCAGCATCGACACGGGCAATCAGCCCCAGCATTTT

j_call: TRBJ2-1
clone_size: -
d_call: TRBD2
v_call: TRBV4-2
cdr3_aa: CASSQEVSGSVGANEQFF
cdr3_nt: TGTGCCAGCAGCCAAGAGGTTAGCGGGAGCGTTGGGGCCAATGAGCAGTTCTTC

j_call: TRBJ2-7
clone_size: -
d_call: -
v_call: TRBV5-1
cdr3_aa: CASTTSGSFYEQYF
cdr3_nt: TGCGCCTCGACTACCAGCGGATCCTTCTACGAGCAGTACTTC

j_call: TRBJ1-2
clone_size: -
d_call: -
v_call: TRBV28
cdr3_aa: CASSYPGNRGGYTF
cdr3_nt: TGTGCCAGCAGTTATCCGGGAAACCGAGGGGGCTACACCTTC

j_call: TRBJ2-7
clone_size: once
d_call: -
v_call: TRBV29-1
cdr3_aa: CSGTGTGSYEQYF
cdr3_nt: TGCAGCGGTACCGGGACTGGCTCCTACGAGCAGTACTTC

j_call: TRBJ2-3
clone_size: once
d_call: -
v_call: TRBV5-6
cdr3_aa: CASSSGPTKDTQYF
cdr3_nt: TGTGCCAGCAGCTCTGGCCCCACTAAAGATACGCAGTATTTT

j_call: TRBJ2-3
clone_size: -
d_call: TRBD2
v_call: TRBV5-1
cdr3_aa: CASSGTTSGIRADTQYF
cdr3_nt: TGCGCCAGCAGCGGGACGACTAGCGGGATCAGGGCAGATACGCAGTATTTT

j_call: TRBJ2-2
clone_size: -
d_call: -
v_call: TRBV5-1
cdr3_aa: CATTEGGVNGELFF
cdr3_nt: TGCGCCACCACAGAGGGCGGAGTGAACGGGGAGCTGTTTTTT

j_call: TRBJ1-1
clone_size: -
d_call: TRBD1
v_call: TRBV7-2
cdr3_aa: CASIPLQGLTEAFF
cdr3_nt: TGTGCCAGCATACCTCTACAGGGGTTGACTGAAGCTTTCTTT

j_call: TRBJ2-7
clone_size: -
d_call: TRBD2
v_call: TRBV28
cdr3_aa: CASRSSRLAGKGEQYF
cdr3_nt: TGTGCCAGCAGGTCCAGTCGACTAGCGGGTAAGGGGGAGCAGTACTTC

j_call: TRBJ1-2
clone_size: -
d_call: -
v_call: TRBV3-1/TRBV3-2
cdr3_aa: CASSQEGGLSYGYTF
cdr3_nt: TGTGCCAGCAGCCAAGAGGGGGGATTGAGCTATGGCTACACCTTC

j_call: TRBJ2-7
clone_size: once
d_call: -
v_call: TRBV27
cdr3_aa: CASSLARDSHEQYF
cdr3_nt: TGTGCCAGCAGTTTAGCCCGGGACTCCCACGAGCAGTACTTC

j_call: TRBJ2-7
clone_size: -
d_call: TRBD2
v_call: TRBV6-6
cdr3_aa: CASSREGLSGGQYEQYF
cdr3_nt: TGTGCCAGCAGTCGCGAGGGCTTGTCGGGGGGGCAATACGAGCAGTACTTC

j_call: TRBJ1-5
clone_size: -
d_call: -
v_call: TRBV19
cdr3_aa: CASNFQGSGPQHF
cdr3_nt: TGTGCCAGTAACTTTCAGGGTTCTGGGCCCCAGCATTTT

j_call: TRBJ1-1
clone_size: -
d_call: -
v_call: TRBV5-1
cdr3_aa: CASSLPDSEAFF
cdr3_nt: TGCGCCAGCAGCTTGCCCGACAGTGAAGCTTTCTTT

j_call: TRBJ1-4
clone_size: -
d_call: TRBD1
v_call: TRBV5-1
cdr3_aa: CASTPQGAKEKLFF
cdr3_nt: TGCGCCAGCACCCCTCAGGGGGCTAAAGAAAAACTGTTTTTT

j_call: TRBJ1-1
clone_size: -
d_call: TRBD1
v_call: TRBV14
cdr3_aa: CASSQQRATGTFF
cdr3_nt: TGTGCCAGCAGCCAGCAAAGGGCGACAGGGACTTTCTTT

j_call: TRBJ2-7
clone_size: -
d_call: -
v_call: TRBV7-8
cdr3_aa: CASGTGGYEQYF
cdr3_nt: TGTGCCAGCGGTACCGGAGGCTACGAGCAGTACTTC

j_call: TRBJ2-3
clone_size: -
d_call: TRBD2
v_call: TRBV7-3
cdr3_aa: CASSLYLAGGTQYF
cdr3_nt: TGTGCCAGCAGCTTATACCTAGCGGGAGGAACGCAGTATTTT

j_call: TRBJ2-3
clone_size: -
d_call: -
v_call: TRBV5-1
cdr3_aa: CASRPAVATDTQYF
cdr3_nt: TGCGCCAGCAGGCCGGCGGTGGCCACAGATACGCAGTATTTT

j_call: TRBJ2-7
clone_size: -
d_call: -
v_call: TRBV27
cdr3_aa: CASAETATRVYEQYF
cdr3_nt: TGTGCCAGCGCTGAAACGGCCACGAGGGTGTACGAGCAGTACTTC

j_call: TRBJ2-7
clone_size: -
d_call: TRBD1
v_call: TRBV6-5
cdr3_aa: CASRTGAASYEQYF
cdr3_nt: TGTGCCAGCAGGACAGGGGCGGCTTCCTACGAGCAGTACTTC

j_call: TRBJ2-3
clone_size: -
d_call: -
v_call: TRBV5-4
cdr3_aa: CASSLLDPPSQYF
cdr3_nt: TGTGCCAGCAGCCTACTAGATCCCCCTTCGCAGTATTTT

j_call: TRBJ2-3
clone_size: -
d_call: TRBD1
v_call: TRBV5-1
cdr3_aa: CASSSTGASTDTQYF
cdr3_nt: TGCGCCAGCAGCTCCACAGGGGCTAGCACAGATACGCAGTATTTT

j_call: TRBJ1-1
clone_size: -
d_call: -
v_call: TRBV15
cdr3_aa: CATSRDRAGNTEAFF
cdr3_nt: TGTGCCACCAGCAGAGATCGGGCGGGGAACACTGAAGCTTTCTTT

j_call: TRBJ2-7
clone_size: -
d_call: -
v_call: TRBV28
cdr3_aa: CASLSGISYEQYF
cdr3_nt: TGTGCCAGTCTTAGCGGCATCTCCTACGAGCAGTACTTC

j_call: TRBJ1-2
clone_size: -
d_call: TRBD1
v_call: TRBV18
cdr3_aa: CASSPIRGHYGYTF
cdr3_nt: TGTGCCAGCTCACCGATCAGGGGGCACTATGGCTACACCTTC

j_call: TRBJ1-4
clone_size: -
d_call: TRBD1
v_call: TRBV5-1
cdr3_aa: CASSLQGQDVEKLFF
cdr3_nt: TGCGCCAGCAGCTTGCAGGGACAGGACGTAGAAAAACTGTTTTTT

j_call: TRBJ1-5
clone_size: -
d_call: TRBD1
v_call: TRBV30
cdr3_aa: CAWSGGQGGNQPQHF
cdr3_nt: TGTGCCTGGAGTGGGGGACAGGGAGGCAATCAGCCCCAGCATTTT

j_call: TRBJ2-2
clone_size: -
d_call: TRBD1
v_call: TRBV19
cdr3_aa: CASSIDPRWDRVDTGELFF
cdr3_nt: TGTGCCAGTAGTATAGATCCGAGATGGGACAGGGTTGACACCGGGGAGCTGTTTTTT

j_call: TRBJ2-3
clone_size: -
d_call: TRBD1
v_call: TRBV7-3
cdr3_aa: CASSLTGGRDTQYF
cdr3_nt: TGTGCCAGCAGCTTGACAGGGGGACGAGATACGCAGTATTTT

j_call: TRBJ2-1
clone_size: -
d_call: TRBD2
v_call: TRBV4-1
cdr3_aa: CASSQASGTSGDLSYNEQFF
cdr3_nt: TGCGCCAGCAGCCAAGCCTCCGGGACTAGCGGGGACCTCTCCTACAATGAGCAGTTCTTC

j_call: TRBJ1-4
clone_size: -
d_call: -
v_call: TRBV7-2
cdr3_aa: CASSLSGRRDEKLFF
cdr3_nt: TGTGCCAGCAGCCTCTCGGGCAGGAGGGACGAAAAACTGTTTTTT

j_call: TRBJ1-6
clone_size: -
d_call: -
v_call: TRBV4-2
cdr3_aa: CASNDRQNNPGGQNNSPLHF
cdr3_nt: TGTGCCAGCAACGATCGCCAAAATAACCCCGGAGGCCAAAATAATTCACCCCTCCACTTT

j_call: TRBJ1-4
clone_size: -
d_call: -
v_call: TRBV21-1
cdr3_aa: CASSKVEREKLFF
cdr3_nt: TGTGCCAGCAGCAAAGTTGAACGAGAGAAACTGTTTTTT

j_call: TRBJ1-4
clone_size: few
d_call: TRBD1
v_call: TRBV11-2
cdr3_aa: CASSSARGPGKLFF
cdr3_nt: TGTGCCAGCAGCTCAGCCAGGGGGCCGGGAAAACTGTTTTTT

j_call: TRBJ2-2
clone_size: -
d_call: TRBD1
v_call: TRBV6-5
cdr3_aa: CASRQDRGGRGELFF
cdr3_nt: TGTGCCAGCAGACAGGACAGGGGAGGTCGGGGGGAGCTGTTTTTT

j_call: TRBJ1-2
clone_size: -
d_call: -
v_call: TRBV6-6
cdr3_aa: CASSLLTDNRSGYTF
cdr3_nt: TGTGCCAGCAGCCTCCTAACAGACAATAGAAGTGGCTACACCTTC

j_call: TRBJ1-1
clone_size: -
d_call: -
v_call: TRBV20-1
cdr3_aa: CSAVRDTEAFF
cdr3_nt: TGCAGTGCAGTCAGGGACACTGAAGCTTTCTTT

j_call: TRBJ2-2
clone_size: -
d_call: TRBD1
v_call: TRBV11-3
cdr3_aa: CASSSGTATGFAGELFF
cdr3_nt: TGTGCCAGCAGCTCCGGTACGGCGACAGGGTTCGCCGGGGAGCTGTTTTTT

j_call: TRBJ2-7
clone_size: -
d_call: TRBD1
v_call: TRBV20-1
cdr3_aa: CSASVTGAAYEQYF
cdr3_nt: TGCAGTGCTAGTGTGACAGGGGCCGCCTACGAGCAGTACTTC

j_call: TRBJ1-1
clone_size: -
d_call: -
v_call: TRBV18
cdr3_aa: CASSPPIVEEDTEAFF
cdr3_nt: TGTGCCAGCTCACCACCGATCGTTGAGGAAGACACTGAAGCTTTCTTT

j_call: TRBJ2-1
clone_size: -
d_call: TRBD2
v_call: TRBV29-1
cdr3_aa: CSSAGWGREQFF
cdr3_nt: TGCAGCTCAGCGGGGTGGGGTCGGGAGCAGTTCTTC